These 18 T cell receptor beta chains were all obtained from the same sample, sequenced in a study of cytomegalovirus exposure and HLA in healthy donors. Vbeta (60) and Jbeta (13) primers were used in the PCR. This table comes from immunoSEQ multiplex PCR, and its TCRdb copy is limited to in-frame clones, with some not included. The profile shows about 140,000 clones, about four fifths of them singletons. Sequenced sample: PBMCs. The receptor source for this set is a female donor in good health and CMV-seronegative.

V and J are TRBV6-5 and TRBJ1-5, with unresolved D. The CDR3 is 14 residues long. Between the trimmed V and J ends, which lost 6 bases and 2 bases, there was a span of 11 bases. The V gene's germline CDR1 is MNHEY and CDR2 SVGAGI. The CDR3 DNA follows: TGTGCCAGCAGGGGAGGCGGGGGCAATCAGCCCCAGCATTTT. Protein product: CASRGGGGNQPQHF.

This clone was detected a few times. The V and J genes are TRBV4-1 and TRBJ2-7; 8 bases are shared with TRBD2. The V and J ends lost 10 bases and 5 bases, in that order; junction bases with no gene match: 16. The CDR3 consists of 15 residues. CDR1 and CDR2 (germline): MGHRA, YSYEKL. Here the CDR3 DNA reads TGCGCCACCTCCGAGTTTTCGAGAGCGGGAGACGAGCAGTACTTC. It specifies CATSEFSRAGDEQYF.

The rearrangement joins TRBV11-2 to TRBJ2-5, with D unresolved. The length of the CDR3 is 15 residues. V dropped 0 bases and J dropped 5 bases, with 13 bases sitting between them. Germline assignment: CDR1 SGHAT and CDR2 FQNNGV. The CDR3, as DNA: TGTGCCAGCAGCTTAGACTGGCAATCCAGGGAGACCCAGTACTTC. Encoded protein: CASSLDWQSRETQYF.

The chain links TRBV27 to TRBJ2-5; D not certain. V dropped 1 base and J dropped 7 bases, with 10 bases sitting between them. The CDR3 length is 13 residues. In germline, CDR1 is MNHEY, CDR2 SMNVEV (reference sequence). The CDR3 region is CASSLFDSGTQYF. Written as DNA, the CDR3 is TGTGCCAGCAGTTTATTCGATTCGGGGACCCAGTACTTC.

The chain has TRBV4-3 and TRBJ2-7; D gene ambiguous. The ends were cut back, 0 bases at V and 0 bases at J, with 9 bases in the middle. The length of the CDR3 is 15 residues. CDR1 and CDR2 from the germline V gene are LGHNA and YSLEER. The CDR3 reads CASSQDATPSYEQYF. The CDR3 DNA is TGCGCCAGCAGCCAAGATGCCACTCCCTCCTACGAGCAGTACTTC.

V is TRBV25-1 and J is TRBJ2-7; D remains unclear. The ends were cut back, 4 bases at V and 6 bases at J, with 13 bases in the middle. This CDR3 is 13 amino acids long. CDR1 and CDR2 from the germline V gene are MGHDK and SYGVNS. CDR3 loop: CASSVERYGEQYF. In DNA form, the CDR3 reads TGTGCCAGCAGTGTAGAACGTTACGGCGAGCAGTACTTC.

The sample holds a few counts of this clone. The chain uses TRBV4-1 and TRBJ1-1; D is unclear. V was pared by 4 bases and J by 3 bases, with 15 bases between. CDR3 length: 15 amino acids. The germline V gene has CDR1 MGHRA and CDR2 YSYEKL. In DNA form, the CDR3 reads TGCGCCAGCAGCCCTCTTGGACTGGGAGACACTGAAGCTTTCTTT. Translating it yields CASSPLGLGDTEAFF.

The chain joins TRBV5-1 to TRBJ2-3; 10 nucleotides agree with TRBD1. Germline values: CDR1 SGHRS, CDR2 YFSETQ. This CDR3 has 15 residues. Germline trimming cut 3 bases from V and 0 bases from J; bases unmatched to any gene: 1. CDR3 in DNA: TGCGCCAGCAGCTGGACAGGGGGAAGCACAGATACGCAGTATTTT. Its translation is CASSWTGGSTDTQYF.

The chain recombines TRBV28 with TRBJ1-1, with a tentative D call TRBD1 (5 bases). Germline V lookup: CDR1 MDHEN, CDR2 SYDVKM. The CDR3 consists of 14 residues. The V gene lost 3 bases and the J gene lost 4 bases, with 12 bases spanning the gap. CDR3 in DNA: TGTGCCAGCAGTTTGATGGGGAGGGGCACTGAAGCTTTCTTT. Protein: CASSLMGRGTEAFF. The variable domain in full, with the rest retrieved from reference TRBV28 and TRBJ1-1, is DVKVTQSSRYLVKRTGEKVFLECVQDMDHENMFWYRQDPGLGLRLIYFSYDVKMKEKGDIPEGYSVSREKKERFSLILESASTNQTSMYLCASSLMGRGTEAFFGQGTRLTVV.

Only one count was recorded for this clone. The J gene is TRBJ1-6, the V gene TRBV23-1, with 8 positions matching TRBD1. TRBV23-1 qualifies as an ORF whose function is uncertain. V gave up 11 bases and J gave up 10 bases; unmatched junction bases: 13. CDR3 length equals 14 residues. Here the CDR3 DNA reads TGCGCCTCCTACTGCCGGGACAGGCCGTCACCCCTCCACTTT. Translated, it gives CASYCRDRPSPLHF.

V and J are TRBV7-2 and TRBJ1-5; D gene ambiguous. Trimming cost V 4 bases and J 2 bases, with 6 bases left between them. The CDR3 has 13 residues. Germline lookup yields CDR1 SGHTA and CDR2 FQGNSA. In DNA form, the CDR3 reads TGTGCCAGCAGCTCGGGAGGCAATCAGCCCCAGCATTTT. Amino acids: CASSSGGNQPQHF. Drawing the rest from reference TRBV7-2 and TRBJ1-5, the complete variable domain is GAGVSQSPSNKVTEKGKDVELRCDPISGHTALYWYRQSLGQGLEFLIYFQGNSAPDKSGLPSDRFSAERTGGSVSTLTIQRTQQEDSAVYLCASSSGGNQPQHFGDGTRLSIL.

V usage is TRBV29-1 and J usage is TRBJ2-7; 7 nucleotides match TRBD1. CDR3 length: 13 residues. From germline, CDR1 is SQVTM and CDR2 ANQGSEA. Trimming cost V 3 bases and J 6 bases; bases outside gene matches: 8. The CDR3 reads CSVDSTGSGEQYF. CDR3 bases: TGCAGCGTTGACTCGACAGGGTCTGGCGAGCAGTACTTC.

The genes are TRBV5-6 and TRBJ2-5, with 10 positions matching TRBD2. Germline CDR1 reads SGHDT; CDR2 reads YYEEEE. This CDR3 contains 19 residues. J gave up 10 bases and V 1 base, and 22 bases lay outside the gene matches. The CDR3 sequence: CASSLWRGRIKRGGEDQYF. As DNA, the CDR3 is TGTGCCAGCAGCTTGTGGAGGGGTAGGATTAAGCGGGGGGGTGAGGACCAGTACTTC.

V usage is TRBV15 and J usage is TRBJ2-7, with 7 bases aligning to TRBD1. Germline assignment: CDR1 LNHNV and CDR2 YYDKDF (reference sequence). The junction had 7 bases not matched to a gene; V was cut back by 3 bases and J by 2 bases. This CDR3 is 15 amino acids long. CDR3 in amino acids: CATSSPNRGTYEQYF. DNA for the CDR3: TGTGCCACCAGCAGTCCTAACAGGGGCACCTACGAGCAGTACTTC.

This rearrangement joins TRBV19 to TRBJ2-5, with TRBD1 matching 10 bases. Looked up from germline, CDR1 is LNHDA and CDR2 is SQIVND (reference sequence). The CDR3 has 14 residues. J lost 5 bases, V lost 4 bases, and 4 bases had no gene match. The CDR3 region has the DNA TGTGCCAGTAGTACGACAGGGGGCGGTGAGACCCAGTACTTC. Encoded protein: CASSTTGGGETQYF. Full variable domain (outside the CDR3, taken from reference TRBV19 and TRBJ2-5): DGGITQSPKYLFRKEGQNVTLSCEQNLNHDAMYWYRQDPGQGLRLIYYSQIVNDFQKGDIAEGYSVSREKKESFPLTVTSAQKNPTAFYLCASSTTGGGETQYFGPGTRLLVL.

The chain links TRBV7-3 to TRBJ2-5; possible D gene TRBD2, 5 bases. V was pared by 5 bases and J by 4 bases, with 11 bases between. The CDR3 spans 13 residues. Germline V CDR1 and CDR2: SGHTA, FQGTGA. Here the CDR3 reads CASSQVGGETQYF. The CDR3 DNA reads TGTGCCAGCAGCCAAGTCGGAGGAGAGACCCAGTACTTC.

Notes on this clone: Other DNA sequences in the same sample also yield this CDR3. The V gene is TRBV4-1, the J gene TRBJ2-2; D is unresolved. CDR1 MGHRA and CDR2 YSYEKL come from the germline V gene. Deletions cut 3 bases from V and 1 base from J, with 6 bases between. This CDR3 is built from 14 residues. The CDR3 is CASSQSKNTGELFF. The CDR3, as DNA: TGCGCCAGCAGCCAGTCAAAGAACACCGGGGAGCTGTTTTTT.

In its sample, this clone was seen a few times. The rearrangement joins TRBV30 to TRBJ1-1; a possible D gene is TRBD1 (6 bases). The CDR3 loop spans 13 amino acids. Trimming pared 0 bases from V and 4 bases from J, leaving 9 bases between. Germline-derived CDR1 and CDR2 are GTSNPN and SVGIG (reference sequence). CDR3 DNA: TGTGCCTGGAGTGTCAGGGGAAGCACTGAAGCTTTCTTT. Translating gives CAWSVRGSTEAFF.